One and the same sample provided the 29 T cell receptor beta chains below, sequenced in a study of blood T cell repertoires in COVID-19. Only in-frame clones appear in the TCRdb table, and some are missing; sequencing was by immunoSEQ multiplex PCR. The table includes about 72,000 clones, approximately 86% detected once. Sample: peripheral blood. The receptors derive from a woman aged 60 to 75 with acute or convalescent COVID-19.

This chain joins TRBV6-5 and TRBJ1-1; D possibly corresponds to TRBD1 (6 bases). The germline V gene encodes CDR1 MNHEY and CDR2 SVGAGI. The CDR3 is 15 amino acids. The V and J ends lost 0 bases and 5 bases respectively, with 13 bases between them. The CDR3: CASSYSVGGGTEAFF. The CDR3 region has the DNA TGTGCCAGCAGTTACTCAGTAGGGGGAGGGACTGAAGCTTTCTTT.

This clone was detected once. V and J are TRBV6-5 and TRBJ1-1, with TRBD1 as a possible D gene (6 bases). Germline V CDR1 and CDR2: MNHEY, SVGAGI. The V end lost 7 bases, the J end lost 6 bases, and 9 bases lay between the germline ends. This CDR3 spans 11 amino acids. The CDR3 bases are TGTGCCAGCAAGGGGGAAGCTGAAGCTTTCTTT. Its protein is CASKGEAEAFF.

This clone was picked up a small number of times. The chain combines TRBV30 with TRBJ2-2; no clear D. From germline, CDR1 is GTSNPN and CDR2 SVGIG (reference sequence). The V gene lost 0 bases and the J gene lost 6 bases, with 8 bases spanning the gap. CDR3 size: 13 residues. CDR3 loop: CAWSVLSAGELFF. CDR3 sequence (DNA): TGTGCCTGGAGTGTACTGAGCGCCGGGGAGCTGTTTTTT. Complete variable domain (other parts from reference TRBV30 and TRBJ2-2): SQTIHQWPATLVQPVGSPLSLECTVEGTSNPNLYWYRQAAGRGLQLLFYSVGIGQISSEVPQNLSASRPQDRQFILSSKKLLLSDSGFYLCAWSVLSAGELFFGEGSRLTVL.

V is TRBV5-4 and J is TRBJ1-6; a weak D match, TRBD1 (6 bases). Germline CDR1 and CDR2: SGHNT and YYREEE (reference sequence). The germline V and J ends were trimmed by 4 bases and 6 bases, with 14 bases remaining between them. The CDR3 is 15 residues long. Here the CDR3 DNA reads TGTGCCAGCAGCCGAGGACAGAGCATTAATTCACCCCTCCACTTT. Residues: CASSRGQSINSPLHF.

The chain employs TRBV19 and TRBJ2-5; TRBD2 matches at 9 bases. V shed 4 bases and J 5 bases; nucleotides not matched to a gene: 2. The CDR3 covers 13 residues. Germline CDR1 is LNHDA and CDR2 is SQIVND (reference sequence). The CDR3 DNA reads as TGTGCCAGTAGTACGACTAGCGGTGAGACCCAGTACTTC. It yields the protein CASSTTSGETQYF.

The V call is TRBV16, the J call TRBJ2-7; D might be TRBD2 (5 bases). The CDR3 totals 11 residues. V shed 6 bases and J shed 6 bases, with 9 bases lying between them. Germline V gives CDR1 KGHSY, CDR2 FQNENV. The CDR3 reads CASSYEGEQYF. The CDR3 DNA sequence: TGTGCCAGCAGTTACGAGGGCGAGCAGTACTTC.

The chain carries TRBV6-1 and TRBJ2-1, with TRBD2 matching 7 bases. The germline gives CDR1 MNHNS, CDR2 SASEGT. This CDR3 contains 15 residues. J was trimmed by 3 bases and V by 2 bases; bases with no gene match: 4. CDR3 sequence reads: CASSERASGYNEQFF. In nucleotides, the CDR3 is TGTGCCAGCAGTGAAAGGGCTAGCGGCTACAATGAGCAGTTCTTC.

V is TRBV13 and J is TRBJ2-1; 13 bases match TRBD2. In germline, CDR1 is PRHDT, CDR2 FYEKMQ (reference sequence). CDR3 length equals 17 residues. Unmatched junction bases numbered 10, after V lost 10 bases and J lost 1 base. The CDR3 is CATTKTSGGRSYNEQFF. In DNA form, the CDR3 reads TGTGCCACTACAAAGACTAGCGGGGGGCGATCCTACAATGAGCAGTTCTTC.

The rearrangement uses TRBV3-1 (or the pseudogene TRBV3-2) and TRBJ2-7; perhaps TRBD1 as D (6 bases). V lost 3 bases and J 3 bases, leaving 12 bases between the germline ends. The germline V gene has CDR1 LGHDT and CDR2 YNNKEL (reference sequence). There are 14 residues in the CDR3. The CDR3 DNA reads as TGTGCCAGCAGCCAGAGGGGGATCTTCTACGAGCAGTACTTC. Translating it yields CASSQRGIFYEQYF.

This chain joins TRBV19 and TRBJ1-5; D is undetermined. This CDR3 contains 14 residues. CDR1 is LNHDA, CDR2 SQIVND, per germline (reference sequence). The ends were cut back, 3 bases at V and 5 bases at J, with 11 bases in the middle. CDR3 sequence (DNA): TGTGCCAGTAGTATTATAAGGGAGGATCAGCCCCAGCATTTT. It specifies CASSIIREDQPQHF.

This clone is a singleton in its sample. The rearrangement links TRBV18 to TRBJ2-2, with 10 nucleotides matching TRBD1. Germline values: CDR1 KGHSH, CDR2 LQKENI. This CDR3 spans 16 amino acids. Germline trimming cut 1 base from V and 4 bases from J; bases unmatched to any gene: 3. The CDR3 reads CASSPLRTGGTGELFF. CDR3 coding DNA: TGTGCCAGCTCACCACTACGGACAGGGGGCACCGGGGAGCTGTTTTTT.

The V call is TRBV2, the J call TRBJ2-5; a possible D gene is TRBD2 (7 bases). The germline CDR1 and CDR2 sequences are SNHLY and FYNNEI. V was pared by 2 bases and J by 4 bases, with 32 bases between. This CDR3 is built from 21 residues. The CDR3 sequence is CASSEFPMTGGGPKQGETQYF. CDR3 in DNA: TGTGCCAGCAGTGAATTCCCCATGACTGGGGGGGGCCCAAAGCAGGGAGAGACCCAGTACTTC.

The chain combines TRBV20-1 with TRBJ1-2; no clear D gene. CDR1 is DFQATT, CDR2 SNEGSKA, per germline (reference sequence). V lost 3 bases and J lost 2, with 10 bases in between. This CDR3 has 13 residues. DNA for the CDR3: TGCAGTGCTAGTTTTGGCGGAAACTATGGCTACACCTTC. This sequence encodes CSASFGGNYGYTF.

The V gene is TRBV4-1, the J gene TRBJ2-7; D might be TRBD1 (6 bases). The CDR3 extends over 13 amino acids. Germline V gives CDR1 MGHRA, CDR2 YSYEKL. The V gene lost 3 bases and the J gene lost 5 bases, with 11 bases spanning the gap. The CDR3 is CASSQGTLDEQYF. In nucleotides, the CDR3 is TGCGCCAGCAGCCAGGGGACACTCGACGAGCAGTACTTC.

The CDR3 region has the DNA TGCGCCAGCAGCTTGGCAGGGAACACCGGGGAGCTGTTTTTT. Translating gives CASSLAGNTGELFF. This chain uses TRBV5-1 with TRBJ2-2, with D unresolved. This CDR3 is built from 14 residues. The V end lost 0 bases, the J end lost 1 base, and 4 bases lay between the germline ends. In germline, CDR1 is SGHRS, CDR2 YFSETQ.

The count of this clone is one. V and J are TRBV7-3 and TRBJ2-1, with 9 nucleotides matching TRBD2. The CDR3 consists of 15 residues. V was pared by 5 bases and J by 3 bases, with 5 bases of the junction left unmatched. In germline, CDR1 is SGHTA, CDR2 FQGTGA. The CDR3 protein is CASSRGLANYNEQFF. The CDR3 DNA follows: TGTGCCAGCAGCCGCGGACTAGCGAACTACAATGAGCAGTTCTTC.

V usage is TRBV9 and J usage is TRBJ2-2; 11 nucleotides line up with TRBD2. The CDR3 is 19 residues long. The germline V gene encodes CDR1 SGDLS and CDR2 YYNGEE. Trimming took 4 bases from V and 0 from J; bases not matched to a gene: 11. The CDR3 spells CASSQVGLAGGSNTGELFF. The CDR3 nucleotides are TGTGCCAGCAGCCAGGTAGGGCTAGCGGGGGGTTCGAACACCGGGGAGCTGTTTTTT.

This chain connects TRBV12-3 or TRBV12-4 to TRBJ2-4; no clear D gene. With 3 bases removed from V and 1 base from J, the gap between germline ends came to 4 bases. This CDR3 contains 13 residues. CDR3 region: CASSLSAKNIQYF. The CDR3 coding sequence is TGTGCCAGCAGTTTGTCGGCCAAAAACATTCAGTACTTC.

The gene calls are TRBV25-1 and TRBJ2-5, with D possibly being TRBD1 (5 bases). V was trimmed by 7 bases and J by 5 bases, leaving 8 bases between them. This CDR3 has 11 residues. The V gene's germline CDR1 is MGHDK and CDR2 SYGVNS. CDR3 protein: CASTGLETQYF. The CDR3, as DNA: TGTGCCAGCACAGGGTTGGAGACCCAGTACTTC.

The V call is TRBV19, the J call TRBJ2-5; D call uncertain. This CDR3 contains 13 residues. In germline, CDR1 is LNHDA, CDR2 SQIVND (reference sequence). Trimming stripped 5 bases from V and 1 base from J, with 8 bases between. CDR3 sequence (DNA): TGTGCCAGTAGTTCGAAGCTCCAAGAGACCCAGTACTTC. Its protein is CASSSKLQETQYF. The full variable domain, its missing parts supplied by reference TRBV19 and TRBJ2-5, is DGGITQSPKYLFRKEGQNVTLSCEQNLNHDAMYWYRQDPGQGLRLIYYSQIVNDFQKGDIAEGYSVSREKKESFPLTVTSAQKNPTAFYLCASSSKLQETQYFGPGTRLLVL.

The gene calls are TRBV28 and TRBJ1-1; D possibly corresponds to TRBD1 (5 bases). This CDR3 contains 13 residues. V shed 10 bases and J shed 6 bases, with 18 bases lying between them. The germline V gene has CDR1 MDHEN and CDR2 SYDVKM. CDR3 sequence: CANAERVGAEAFF. CDR3 bases: TGTGCCAATGCAGAAAGGGTAGGGGCTGAAGCTTTCTTT.

The chain joins TRBV9 to TRBJ1-1, with D perhaps TRBD1 (6 bases). Looked up from germline, CDR1 is SGDLS and CDR2 is YYNGEE. V lost 0 bases, J lost 1 base, and 13 bases lay in between. CDR3 length: 16 amino acids. The DNA of the CDR3 is TGTGCCAGCAGCGTAGTTCAGGGGATTAGGAACACTGAAGCTTTCTTT. Its translation is CASSVVQGIRNTEAFF.

This clone came up once. CDR3 region: CASSFLAPGANVLTF. As DNA, the CDR3 is TGCGCCAGCAGCTTTTTGGCCCCTGGGGCCAACGTCCTGACTTTC. This chain uses TRBV5-1 with TRBJ2-6; no definite D call. This CDR3 region has 15 residues. With 2 bases removed from V and 2 bases from J, the gap between germline ends came to 8 bases. Looked up from germline, CDR1 is SGHRS and CDR2 is YFSETQ.

V is TRBV5-1 and J is TRBJ2-7; no reliable D call. Trimming removed 2 bases from V and 2 bases from J, with 11 bases in between. This CDR3 is 14 amino acids long. Looked up from germline, CDR1 is SGHRS and CDR2 is YFSETQ. CDR3 in amino acids: CASSLTVKPYEQYF. CDR3 DNA sequence: TGCGCCAGCAGCTTAACAGTGAAACCCTACGAGCAGTACTTC.

The rearrangement joins TRBV6-5 to TRBJ1-2; tentatively, D is TRBD1 (5 bases). The CDR3 runs 14 residues. The germline gives CDR1 MNHEY, CDR2 SVGAGI. The V end lost 6 bases, the J end lost 7 bases, and 18 bases lay between the germline ends. For the CDR3, the DNA is TGTGCCAGCAGGTCACCGGGCAGGGAGGGTGGCTACACCTTC. It yields the protein CASRSPGREGGYTF.

There are a few counts of this clone. V is TRBV6-4 and J is TRBJ1-2; D gene uncertain. Trimming removed 0 bases from V and 6 bases from J, with 11 bases in between. Germline CDR1 MRHNA, CDR2 SNTAGT. The CDR3 is made up of 14 amino acids. CDR3 DNA: TGTGCCAGCAGTGACTCGTGGCCGTCAGATGGCTACACCTTC. Its translation: CASSDSWPSDGYTF.

V usage is TRBV19 and J usage is TRBJ1-2, with TRBD1 identical over 7 bases. CDR1 is LNHDA and CDR2 is SQIVND in the germline V gene (reference sequence). The CDR3 consists of 13 residues. Trimming removed 7 bases from V and 4 bases from J; junction bases left unmatched: 6. The CDR3: CASTRQGVYGYTF. In DNA form, the CDR3 reads TGTGCCAGTACCCGACAGGGTGTCTATGGCTACACCTTC.

This chain joins TRBV3-1 (or the pseudogene TRBV3-2) and TRBJ2-5; 10 nucleotides match TRBD2. This CDR3 comprises 16 residues. After removal of 4 bases from V and 0 bases from J, the junction contained 5 bases not matched to a gene. Looked up from germline, CDR1 is LGHDT and CDR2 is YNNKEL (reference sequence). In nucleotides, the CDR3 is TGTGCCAGCAGCCTAGAACTAGCGGGGTACCAAGAGACCCAGTACTTC. Translating gives CASSLELAGYQETQYF.

The chain combines TRBV19 with TRBJ2-3; 11 bases are a match to TRBD2. V trimming: 4 bases; J trimming: 4 bases; junction bases outside the gene matches: 7. This CDR3 has 16 residues. Per the germline V gene, CDR1 is LNHDA and CDR2 is SQIVND (reference sequence). The CDR3 protein is CASSTASGGRPDTQYF. CDR3 coding DNA: TGTGCCAGTAGTACGGCTAGCGGGGGGAGGCCAGATACGCAGTATTTT.